The 29 T cell receptor beta chains listed next were all sequenced from one sample in a study of blood T cell repertoires in COVID-19. Sequenced by immunoSEQ multiplex PCR; TCRdb stores in-frame clones only, minus some. The table includes roughly 200,000 clones, more than 75% detected once. The sample taken for sequencing was peripheral blood. The source of these receptors is a man between 60 and 75 years old who had recovered from COVID-19.

This rearrangement joins TRBV7-9 to TRBJ2-1, with D possibly TRBD2 on 5 matching bases. The germline gives CDR1 SEHNR, CDR2 FQNEAQ (reference sequence). CDR3 length equals 12 residues. The ends were cut back, 5 bases at V and 10 bases at J, with 12 bases in the middle. The CDR3 nucleotides are TGTGCCAGCAGCCCGTCGGGGAACGAGCAGTTCTTC. This gives the protein CASSPSGNEQFF.

The rearrangement links TRBV6-6 to TRBJ2-3, with 8 positions matching TRBD1. The CDR3 totals 15 residues. Germline loops: CDR1 MNHNY, CDR2 SVGAGI (reference sequence). After removal of 7 bases from V and 0 bases from J, the junction contained 6 bases not matched to a gene. The CDR3 loop is CASNTQGASTDTQYF. DNA of the CDR3: TGTGCCAGCAATACCCAGGGGGCTAGCACAGATACGCAGTATTTT.

The V call is TRBV7-2, the J call TRBJ2-7, with 9 nucleotides matching TRBD2. V was pared by 5 bases and J by 3 bases, with 5 bases of the junction left unmatched. Per the germline V gene, CDR1 is SGHTA and CDR2 is FQGNSA. The CDR3 is 14 residues long. CDR3 nucleotides: TGTGCCAGCAGCATACTAGCGGGCCGCTACGAGCAGTACTTC. Translated: CASSILAGRYEQYF.

This clone was picked up a small number of times. The DNA of the CDR3 is TGTGCCAGCAGGCCGTGGCAGGGCGATTCACCCCTCCACTTT. It translates to CASRPWQGDSPLHF. This rearrangement joins TRBV6-5 to TRBJ1-6; D is possibly TRBD1 (5 bases). The CDR3 covers 14 residues. Germline V lookup: CDR1 MNHEY, CDR2 SVGAGI. Trimming left V 6 bases short and J 8 bases short, with 14 bases between.

The rearrangement links TRBV19 to TRBJ1-1; a weak D match, TRBD1 (6 bases). The length of the CDR3 is 13 residues. Trimming shortened V by 4 bases and J by 1 base, and 7 bases separated the two germline ends. Looked up from germline, CDR1 is LNHDA and CDR2 is SQIVND (reference sequence). The CDR3 nucleotides are TGTGCCAGTAGTAGACAGGCGAACACTGAAGCTTTCTTT. It translates to CASSRQANTEAFF.

CDR3 sequence reads: CASRLAGRPTYNEQFF. DNA for the CDR3: TGTGCCAGCAGGCTAGCGGGACGACCCACCTACAATGAGCAGTTCTTC. This chain links TRBV21-1 with TRBJ2-1; the table's D call TRBD2 went unverified against the DNA. TRBV21-1 corresponds to a pseudogene. The CDR3 spans 16 residues.

CDR3 loop: CATRGQENTEAFF. In nucleotides, the CDR3 is TGTGCCACTAGGGGACAGGAGAACACTGAAGCTTTCTTT. The rearrangement uses TRBV19 and TRBJ1-1, with 8 bases lining up with TRBD1. From germline, CDR1 is LNHDA and CDR2 SQIVND (reference sequence). After removal of 10 bases from V and 1 base from J, the junction contained 5 bases not matched to a gene. CDR3 length: 13 residues.

CDR3 nucleotide sequence: TGCGCCAGCAGCCAAGTGGCAGGGGGCTTAGGAGGAAACACCATATATTTT. Its translation is CASSQVAGGLGGNTIYF. The chain is built from TRBV4-3 and TRBJ1-3; the match to TRBD1 covers 8 bases. The CDR3 runs 17 residues. The germline V gene has CDR1 LGHNA and CDR2 YSLEER. V dropped 1 base and J dropped 4; count of bases not matched to a gene: 9.

The rearrangement uses TRBV2 and TRBJ2-2; D remains unclear. Germline CDR1 is SNHLY and CDR2 is FYNNEI. CDR3 size: 16 residues. Trimming pared 7 bases from V and 0 bases from J, leaving 15 bases between. CDR3 protein: CASNPVGGTNTGELFF. The CDR3 DNA sequence: TGTGCCAGCAACCCCGTCGGCGGCACGAACACCGGGGAGCTGTTTTTT.

This chain uses TRBV24-1 with TRBJ2-1; a possible D gene is TRBD2 (5 bases). Per the germline V gene, CDR1 is KGHDR and CDR2 is SFDVKD. Trimming cost V 6 bases and J 2 bases, with 10 bases left between them. There are 14 residues in the CDR3. CDR3 in amino acids: CATSRTSTYNEQFF. The CDR3 bases are TGTGCCACCAGTCGGACTTCCACCTACAATGAGCAGTTCTTC.

V and J are TRBV5-5 and TRBJ2-1; the match to TRBD2 covers 9 bases. The V and J ends lost 5 bases and 9 bases, in that order; junction bases with no gene match: 12. Per the germline V gene, CDR1 is SGHKS and CDR2 is YYEKEE (reference sequence). There are 15 residues in the CDR3. CDR3 bases: TGTGCCAGCAGGCCGGGACTAGCAACGATATCTGAGCAGTTCTTC. Its translation: CASRPGLATISEQFF.

This chain uses TRBV6-5 with TRBJ2-5, with unresolved D. V was cut by 6 bases and J by 5 bases, with 16 bases left in between. Germline loops: CDR1 MNHEY, CDR2 SVGAGI. The CDR3 is 14 residues long. CDR3 amino acids: CASSPRQFGETQYF. CDR3 coding DNA: TGTGCCAGCAGCCCGCGTCAATTCGGGGAGACCCAGTACTTC.

V gene TRBV12-3 or TRBV12-4 combines with J gene TRBJ2-5; D ambiguous. The germline V and J ends were trimmed by 4 bases and 4 bases, with 4 bases remaining between them. There are 11 residues in the CDR3. CDR3 residues: CASSSGETQYF. The CDR3 DNA follows: TGTGCCAGCAGTTCCGGAGAGACCCAGTACTTC.

This chain uses TRBV19 with TRBJ2-7, with TRBD1 matching over 7 bases. J lost 4 bases, V lost 5 bases, and 11 bases had no gene match. Germline CDR1 and CDR2: LNHDA and SQIVND (reference sequence). The CDR3 has 15 amino acids. CDR3 in DNA: TGTGCCAGTAGTTCCTACTCGGACAGGTGGTACGAGCAGTACTTC. It codes for CASSSYSDRWYEQYF.

V is TRBV12-5 and J is TRBJ2-2; D possibly corresponds to TRBD2 (6 bases). Trimming took off 10 bases at V and 3 bases at J, with 15 bases between the two ends. Germline lookup yields CDR1 LGHNT and CDR2 FRNRAP. CDR3 length: 14 residues. Here the CDR3 reads CANRRSGDTGELFF. CDR3 nucleotides: TGTGCTAACCGACGGTCGGGGGACACCGGGGAGCTGTTTTTT.

This chain links TRBV6-1 with TRBJ1-1; D gene unclear. V gave up 2 bases and J gave up 0 bases, with 10 bases separating them. The germline V gene encodes CDR1 MNHNS and CDR2 SASEGT. This CDR3 region has 15 residues. Here the CDR3 reads CASSEKPFLNTEAFF. The DNA of the CDR3 is TGTGCCAGCAGTGAAAAGCCATTTCTGAACACTGAAGCTTTCTTT.

The chain uses TRBV30 and TRBJ2-5; D not resolved. V lost 2 bases to trimming and J lost 0 bases, with 4 bases between them. The germline CDR1 and CDR2 sequences are GTSNPN and SVGIG (reference sequence). The CDR3 extends over 12 amino acids. The CDR3 DNA is TGTGCCTGGAGTCGTTACCAAGAGACCCAGTACTTC. Encoded protein: CAWSRYQETQYF.

The chain is built from TRBV24-1 and TRBJ2-5; TRBD1 aligns across 7 bases. Germline CDR1 is KGHDR and CDR2 is SFDVKD. The trim removed 3 bases at V and 1 base at J, leaving 7 bases unmatched. This CDR3 contains 16 residues. CDR3 nucleotides: TGTGCCACCAGTGATGCGACAGGGTACGGCCAAGAGACCCAGTACTTC. It specifies CATSDATGYGQETQYF.

The chain is built from TRBV5-1 and TRBJ1-3; 9 nucleotides align to TRBD1. The CDR3 length is 17 residues. CDR1 is SGHRS and CDR2 is YFSETQ in the germline V gene. V lost 1 base and J lost 0; bases outside the gene matches: 5. Here the CDR3 DNA reads TGCGCCAGCAGCTTGTATGGGACAGGGACCTCTGGAAACACCATATATTTT. This encodes CASSLYGTGTSGNTIYF. Full variable domain (outside the CDR3, taken from reference TRBV5-1 and TRBJ1-3): KAGVTQTPRYLIKTRGQQVTLSCSPISGHRSVSWYQQTPGQGLQFLFEYFSETQRNKGNFPGRFSGRQFSNSRSEMNVSTLELGDSALYLCASSLYGTGTSGNTIYFGEGSWLTVV.

The V call is TRBV5-5, the J call TRBJ2-1; D is unclear. Trimming took 0 bases from V and 5 from J, leaving 3 bases between them. Germline CDR1 reads SGHKS; CDR2 reads YYEKEE (reference sequence). The CDR3 length is 12 residues. CDR3 sequence reads: CASSLGNNEQFF. The CDR3 region has the DNA TGTGCCAGCAGCTTGGGTAACAATGAGCAGTTCTTC.

The V and J genes are TRBV7-2 and TRBJ1-5; D gene unclear. V was clipped by 3 bases and J by 0 bases, with 3 bases between them. The germline V gene encodes CDR1 SGHTA and CDR2 FQGNSA. The CDR3 is 13 residues long. CDR3 sequence reads: CASSLSSNQPQHF. The CDR3 bases are TGTGCCAGCAGCTTGAGTAGCAATCAGCCCCAGCATTTT.

J is TRBJ2-5 and V is TRBV5-4; weak D call: TRBD1 (6 bases). The germline V gene has CDR1 SGHNT and CDR2 YYREEE (reference sequence). Trimming cost V 0 bases and J 4 bases, with 10 bases left between them. The length of the CDR3 is 14 residues. The CDR3 loop reads CASSLAEGVETQYF. The CDR3 DNA sequence: TGTGCCAGCAGCTTGGCCGAGGGGGTAGAGACCCAGTACTTC.

The chain employs TRBV5-6 and TRBJ1-2, with a tentative D call TRBD1 (6 bases). The CDR3 length is 15 residues. Germline V lookup: CDR1 SGHDT, CDR2 YYEEEE. Trimming took off 3 bases at V and 6 bases at J, with 18 bases between the two ends. The CDR3 is CASSSQGFGVNGYTF. The CDR3 nucleotides read TGTGCCAGCAGCTCTCAGGGGTTTGGGGTGAATGGCTACACCTTC.

The chain joins TRBV18 to TRBJ1-1; 10 bases agree with TRBD1. The V gene's germline CDR1 is KGHSH and CDR2 LQKENI. This CDR3 is built from 16 residues. The trim removed 4 bases at V and 2 bases at J, leaving 7 bases unmatched. The CDR3 here is CASSQDRGQSNTEAFF. CDR3 in DNA: TGTGCCAGCTCACAAGACAGGGGGCAGAGTAACACTGAAGCTTTCTTT. Supplemented by reference TRBV18 and TRBJ1-1, the full variable domain reads NAGVMQNPRHLVRRRGQEARLRCSPMKGHSHVYWYRQLPEEGLKFMVYLQKENIIDESGMPKERFSAEFPKEGPSILRIQQVVRGDSAAYFCASSQDRGQSNTEAFFGQGTRLTVV.

CDR3 loop: CASSYGTDLYGYTF. CDR3 sequence (DNA): TGTGCCAGCAGTTACGGGACAGACCTCTATGGCTACACCTTC. The V call is TRBV6-5, the J call TRBJ1-2, with 7 bases aligning to TRBD1. CDR1 is MNHEY and CDR2 is SVGAGI in the germline V gene. The CDR3 totals 14 residues. Trimming cost V 2 bases and J 4 bases; bases outside gene matches: 4.

The chain is built from TRBV11-3 and TRBJ1-1; possibly TRBD1 for D (5 bases). V was shortened by 5 bases and J by 7 bases, with 11 bases between the two germline ends. CDR1 SGHNT and CDR2 YENEEA come from the germline V gene. The CDR3 covers 12 residues. The CDR3 DNA sequence: TGTGCCAGCAGCCCGGGCGGGGGTGAAGCTTTCTTT. It specifies CASSPGGGEAFF.

The chain uses TRBV27 and TRBJ1-2, with D unclear. Trimming pared 4 bases from V and 0 bases from J, leaving 15 bases between. Germline CDR1 reads MNHEY; CDR2 reads SMNVEV (reference sequence). The CDR3 sequence is 16 residues long. The DNA for the CDR3 is TGTGCCAGCAGTTCTAAAACCCTATCCCCTAACTATGGCTACACCTTC. Protein: CASSSKTLSPNYGYTF.

The chain is built from TRBV30 and TRBJ1-5; no definite D call. This CDR3 comprises 13 residues. From germline, CDR1 is GTSNPN and CDR2 SVGIG (reference sequence). The germline V and J ends were trimmed by 5 bases and 2 bases, with 10 bases remaining between them. The CDR3: CAWGRFGNQPQHF. The CDR3 DNA reads as TGTGCCTGGGGGAGATTTGGCAATCAGCCCCAGCATTTT. The full variable domain, completed using reference TRBV30 and TRBJ1-5, is SQTIHQWPATLVQPVGSPLSLECTVEGTSNPNLYWYRQAAGRGLQLLFYSVGIGQISSEVPQNLSASRPQDRQFILSSKKLLLSDSGFYLCAWGRFGNQPQHFGDGTRLSIL.

V is TRBV2 and J is TRBJ1-2, with 7 bases aligning to TRBD1. The V gene's germline CDR1 is SNHLY and CDR2 FYNNEI. This CDR3 is built from 13 residues. V was clipped by 6 bases and J by 3 bases; unmatched bases: 4. CDR3 DNA sequence: TGTGCCAGCAGATCCGACAGGGACTATGGCTACACCTTC. Amino acids: CASRSDRDYGYTF.